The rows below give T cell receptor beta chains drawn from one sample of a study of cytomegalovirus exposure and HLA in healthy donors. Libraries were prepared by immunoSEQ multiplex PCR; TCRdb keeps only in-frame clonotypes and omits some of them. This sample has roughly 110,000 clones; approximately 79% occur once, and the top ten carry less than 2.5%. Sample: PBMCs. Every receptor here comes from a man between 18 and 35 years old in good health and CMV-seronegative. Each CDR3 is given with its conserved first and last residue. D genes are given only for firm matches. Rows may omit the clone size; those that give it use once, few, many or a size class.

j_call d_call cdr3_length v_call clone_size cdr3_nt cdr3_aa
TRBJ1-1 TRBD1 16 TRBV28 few TGTGCCAGCAGATTGTTTCCAGGGGGTGTAGGGACTGAAGCTTTCTTT CASRLFPGGVGTEAFF
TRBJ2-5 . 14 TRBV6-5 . TGTGCCACCGGTTGGGCCGGGGACCAAGAGACCCAGTACTTC CATGWAGDQETQYF
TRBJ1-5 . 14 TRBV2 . TGTGCCAGCAGTCGGGACACCATGCAACGGCCCCAGCATTTT CASSRDTMQRPQHF
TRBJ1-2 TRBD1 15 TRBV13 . TGTGCCAGCAGCTTCCCGACAGGGGGCTCCTATGGCTACCCCTTC CASSFPTGGSYGYPF
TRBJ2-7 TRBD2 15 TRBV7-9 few TGTGCCAGCAGCCTCACTAGCGGGGGGGCCCACGAGCAGTACTTC CASSLTSGGAHEQYF
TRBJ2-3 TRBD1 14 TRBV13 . TGTGCCAGCAGTTTCACAGGGGGCAGAGATACGCAGTATTTT CASSFTGGRDTQYF
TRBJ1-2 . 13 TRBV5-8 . TGTGCCAGCAGCCCACCGGGGGTTAGGGGCTACACCTTC CASSPPGVRGYTF
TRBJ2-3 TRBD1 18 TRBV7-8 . TGTGCCAGCAGCAGCCACCACGGGACAGGGAAGAGCACAGATACGCAGTATTTT CASSSHHGTGKSTDTQYF
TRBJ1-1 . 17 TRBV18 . TGTGCCAGCTCACCAAGGGGGTCCGGTGGGCTGAACACTGAAGCTTTCTTT CASSPRGSGGLNTEAFF
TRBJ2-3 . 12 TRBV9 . TGTGCCAGCAGCTCTCTGGGGCGTACGCAGTATTTT CASSSLGRTQYF
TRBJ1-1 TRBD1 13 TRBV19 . TGTGCCAGTATGGGGACAGGGAGGACTGAAGCTTTCTTT CASMGTGRTEAFF
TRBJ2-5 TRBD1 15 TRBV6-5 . TGTGCCAGCAGTTACGCAGGGGGCGACGGAGAGACCCAGTACTTC CASSYAGGDGETQYF
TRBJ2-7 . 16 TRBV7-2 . TGTGCCAGCAGCTTAAGCCCCTCCCAATCCGGCTACGAGCAGTACTTC CASSLSPSQSGYEQYF
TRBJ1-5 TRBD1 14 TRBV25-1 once TGTGCCAGCTCAGGACAGGGGGGCAATCAGCCCCAGCATTTT CASSGQGGNQPQHF
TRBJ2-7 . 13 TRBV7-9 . TGTGCCAGCAGCTCCCCGGGGGGCGCCGAGCAGTACTTC CASSSPGGAEQYF
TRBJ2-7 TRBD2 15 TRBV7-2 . TGTGCCAGCAGCTTAGCCGGGGGGGTGGGGAGCTATCAGTACTTC CASSLAGGVGSYQYF
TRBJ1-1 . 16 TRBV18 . TGTGCCAGCTCACCCATCTACAGCGGACCGAACACTGAAGCTTTCTTT CASSPIYSGPNTEAFF
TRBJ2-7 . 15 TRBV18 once TGTGCCAGCTCACCAAGGGCGGGGATTGTCCACGAGCAGTACTTC CASSPRAGIVHEQYF
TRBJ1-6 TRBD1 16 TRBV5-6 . TGTGCCAGCAGGGTGAGGAGGACAGGCCCAGGGTCACCCCTCCACTTT CASRVRRTGPGSPLHF
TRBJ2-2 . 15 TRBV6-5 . TGTGCCAGCTGGGAGGAGTACAGGGGTACCGGGGAGCTGTTTTTT CASWEEYRGTGELFF
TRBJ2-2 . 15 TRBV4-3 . TGCGCCAGCAGCCAAGTATTAGGGGACACCGGGGAGCTGTTTTTT CASSQVLGDTGELFF
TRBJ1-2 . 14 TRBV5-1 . TGCGCCAGCAGCCCCTCGGCCGGGGATATCGGCTACCCCTTC CASSPSAGDIGYPF
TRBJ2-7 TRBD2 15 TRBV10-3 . TGTGCCATCAGGTCTCGCGGGGGGAATTCCTACGAGCAGTACTTC CAIRSRGGNSYEQYF
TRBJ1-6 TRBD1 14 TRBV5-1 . TGCGCCAGCAGTGGGGGGACAGTTAATTCACCCCTCCACTTT CASSGGTVNSPLHF
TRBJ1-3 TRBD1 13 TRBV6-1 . TGTGCCAGCAGGGGGACAGGGGGAAACACCATATATTTT CASRGTGGNTIYF
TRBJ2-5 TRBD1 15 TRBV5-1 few TGCGCCAGCAGCCTTTTCAGGGGGCCCCAAGAGACCCAGTACTTC CASSLFRGPQETQYF
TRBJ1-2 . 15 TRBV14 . TGTGCCAGCAGCCCCCAAGTCCCGGAGGACTATGGCTACCCCTTC CASSPQVPEDYGYPF
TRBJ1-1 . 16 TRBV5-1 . TGCGCCAGCAGCTTGGGTATCCAGGTTTCTAACACTGAAGCTTTCTTT CASSLGIQVSNTEAFF
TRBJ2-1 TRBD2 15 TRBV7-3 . TGTGCCAGCAGCCACGGGACTAGCGGGGGGGGCGAGCAGTTCTTC CASSHGTSGGGEQFF
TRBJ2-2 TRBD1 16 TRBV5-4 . TGTGCCAGCAGCTCCCCGGACAGGGAGGACACCGGGGAGCTGTTTTTT CASSSPDREDTGELFF
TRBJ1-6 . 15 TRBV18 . TGTGCCAGCTCACCTCAGGGTTCCTATAATTCACCCCTCCACTTT CASSPQGSYNSPLHF
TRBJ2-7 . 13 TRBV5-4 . TGTGCCAGCAGCTTCGCAGGGGCCTACGAGCAGTACTTC CASSFAGAYEQYF
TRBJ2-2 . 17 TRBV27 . TGTGCCAGCAGTTTATCGGCGTTGCATCAGGGCACCGGGGAGCTGTTTTTT CASSLSALHQGTGELFF
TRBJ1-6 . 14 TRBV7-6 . TGTGCCAGCGGTTTAGGGCCCACTAATTCACCCCTCCACTTT CASGLGPTNSPLHF
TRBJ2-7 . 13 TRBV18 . TGTGCCAGCTCCCTAGGACAGACCTACGAGCAGTACTTC CASSLGQTYEQYF
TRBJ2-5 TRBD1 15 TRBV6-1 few TGTGCCAGCAGTCGACAGGGGAGTTTGCAAGAGACCCAGTACTTC CASSRQGSLQETQYF
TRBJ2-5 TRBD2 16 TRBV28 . TGTGCCAGCAGCCTAGCGGGGGCACCTCGGGGGGAGACCCAGTACTTC CASSLAGAPRGETQYF
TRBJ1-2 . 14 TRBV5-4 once TGTGCCAGCAGCAAAGGACGTCTTGCCAGGGACTACACCTTC CASSKGRLARDYTF
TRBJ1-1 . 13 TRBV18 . TGTGCCAGCTCACCCAAGCTACACACTGAAGCTTTCTTT CASSPKLHTEAFF
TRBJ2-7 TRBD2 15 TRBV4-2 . TGTGCCAGCAGATTCGCGGGGGGACCCTCCTACGAGCAGTACTTC CASRFAGGPSYEQYF
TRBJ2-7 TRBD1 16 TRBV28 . TGTGCCAGCAGTTGGACCGGGACAGGGCCCGCTTACGAGCAGTACTTC CASSWTGTGPAYEQYF
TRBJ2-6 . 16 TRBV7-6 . TGTGCCAGCAGCTTTTCAGGGTCCCCTGGGGCCAACGTCCTGACTTTC CASSFSGSPGANVLTF
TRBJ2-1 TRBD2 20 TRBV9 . TGTGCCAGCAGCGGGAACAGCGGGGCCACCCTAAAGCCTTCCTACAATGAGCAGTTCTTC CASSGNSGATLKPSYNEQFF
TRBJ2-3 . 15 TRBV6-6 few TGTGCCAGCAGGGGGGGATTGGCGGGGACAGATACGCAGTATTTT CASRGGLAGTDTQYF
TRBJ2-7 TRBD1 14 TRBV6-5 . TGTGCCAGCAGGAGGACAGGGAAATTTTACGAGCAGTACTTC CASRRTGKFYEQYF
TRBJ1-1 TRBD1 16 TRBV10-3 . TGTGCCACTTTGCCCCTGACAGGGGGCATGAGTACTGAAGCTTTCTTT CATLPLTGGMSTEAFF
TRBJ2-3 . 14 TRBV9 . TGTGCCAGCAGCGTAGCTAGTTTTACAGATACGCAGTATTTT CASSVASFTDTQYF
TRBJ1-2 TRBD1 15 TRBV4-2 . TGTGCCAGCAGCCAGACAGGACAGGGGCGTACGGGCTACACCTTC CASSQTGQGRTGYTF
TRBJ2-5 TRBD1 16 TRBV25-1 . TGTGCCAGCAGTGACCGGGGACAGGGAGGACAAGAGACCCAGTACTTC CASSDRGQGGQETQYF
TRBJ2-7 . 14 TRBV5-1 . TGCGCCAGCAGCTTGGGATGGGCGGGGTACGAGCAGTACTTC CASSLGWAGYEQYF
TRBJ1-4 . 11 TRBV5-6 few TGTGCCAGCAGCTTGCGCGGAAAACTGTTTTTT CASSLRGKLFF